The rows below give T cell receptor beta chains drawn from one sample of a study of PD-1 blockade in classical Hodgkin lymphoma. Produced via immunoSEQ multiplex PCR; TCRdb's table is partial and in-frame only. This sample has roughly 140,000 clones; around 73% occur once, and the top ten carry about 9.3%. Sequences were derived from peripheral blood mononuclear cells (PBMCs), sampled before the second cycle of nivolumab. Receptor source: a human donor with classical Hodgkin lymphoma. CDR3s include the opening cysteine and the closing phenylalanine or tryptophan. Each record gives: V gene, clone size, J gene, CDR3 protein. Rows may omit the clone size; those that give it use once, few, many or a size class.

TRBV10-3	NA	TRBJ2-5	CAIMFAQGGEQYF
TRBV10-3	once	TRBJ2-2	CAIRETGSGELFF
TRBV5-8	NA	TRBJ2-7	CASAPWFGQASYEQYF
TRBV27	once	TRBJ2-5	CASSPRGDRRETQYF
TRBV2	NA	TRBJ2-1	CASSEVALKQFF
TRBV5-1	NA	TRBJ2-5	CASSSWTGFGETQYF
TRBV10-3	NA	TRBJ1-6	CAISESPTGGPLHF
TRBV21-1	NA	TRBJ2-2	CASSKRLAGWNTGELFF
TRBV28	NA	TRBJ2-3	CASRQGGTDTQYF
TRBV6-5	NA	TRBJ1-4	CASTRGQGGEKLFF
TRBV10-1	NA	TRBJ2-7	CASGYEQYF
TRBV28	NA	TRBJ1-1	CASSPAQGAKTEAFF
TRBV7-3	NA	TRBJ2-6	CASSLAGGDGANVLTF
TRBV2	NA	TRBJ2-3	CASRSLGSSDTQYF
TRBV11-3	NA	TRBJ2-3	CASSPRLATDTQYF
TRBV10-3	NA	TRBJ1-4	CVISESGSHQLF
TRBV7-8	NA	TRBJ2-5	CASSPPGPPTTQYF
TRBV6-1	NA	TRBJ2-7	CASSHGQTYEQYF
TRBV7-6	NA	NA	CASSKGLAGSLEQYF
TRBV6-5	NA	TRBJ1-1	CASSSSTPWRNTEAFF
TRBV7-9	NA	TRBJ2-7	CASSLGVTGEFYEQYF
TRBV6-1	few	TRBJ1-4	CASSERQGTTANEKLFF
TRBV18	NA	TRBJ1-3	CASSPRIPSGNTIYF
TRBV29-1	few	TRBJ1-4	CSVEGGSNEKLFF
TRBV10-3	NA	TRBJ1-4	CAISEGGEGEKLFF
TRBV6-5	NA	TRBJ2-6	CASRGVSSGANVLTF
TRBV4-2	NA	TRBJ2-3	CASSQDSFVRDREHTDTQYF
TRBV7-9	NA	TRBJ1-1	CASSLAGSGAFF
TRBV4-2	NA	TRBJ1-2	CASSREKGGRRGYTF
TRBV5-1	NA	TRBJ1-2	CASSVTDYGYTF
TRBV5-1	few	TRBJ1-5	CASSLEGQGYQPQHF
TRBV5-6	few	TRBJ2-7	CASSLSRQFVYEQYF
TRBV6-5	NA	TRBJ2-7	CASSYVREYYEQYF
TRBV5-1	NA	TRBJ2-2	CASSSGQGTTGELFF
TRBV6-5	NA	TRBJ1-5	CASSSQGISNQPQHF
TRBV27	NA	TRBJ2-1	CASSLSGTSGAEQFF
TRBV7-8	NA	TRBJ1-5	CASSSSENQPQHF
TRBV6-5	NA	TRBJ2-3	CASSARRGSTDTQYF
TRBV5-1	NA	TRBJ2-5	CASSPGPGETQYF
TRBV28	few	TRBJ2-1	CASSLGGSPAEQFF
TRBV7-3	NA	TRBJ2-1	CASSSTGGMYNEQFF
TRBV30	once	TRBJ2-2	CAWSVRGAANTGELFF
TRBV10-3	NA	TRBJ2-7	CATRTGSYEQYF
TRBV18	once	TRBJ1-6	CASSPISGNSPLHF
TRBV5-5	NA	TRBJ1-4	CASSLRRDANEKLFF
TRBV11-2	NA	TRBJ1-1	CASSLDRGTEAFF
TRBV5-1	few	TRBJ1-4	CASSTGTVEEKLFF
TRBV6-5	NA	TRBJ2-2	CASSGSRSAGELFF